This T cell receptor beta chain appears in the sequencing data of a study of vaccination and CD4 T cells after COVID-19. Overall study context: Four females and six males made up the convalescents, two of whom were Hispanic.

Germline-derived CDR1 and CDR2 are SEHNR and FQNEAQ (reference sequence). The CDR3 covers 13 residues. MiXCR, run by TCRdb on the PCR reads, gives a single entry per CDR3 protein. The sample consists of some 16,000 distinct CDR3 sequences, 66% of them appearing once. A note on this clonotype: The junction differs from germline at one of its ends, possibly a read error.

The chain joins TRBV7-9 to TRBJ2-1; D is undetermined. The clonotype originates from a human donor who had recovered from COVID-19. Here the sequenced sample was CD4+ T cells from blood, taken after SARS-CoV-2 vaccination. This CDR3 is CASSLPSSNEQFF. The CDR3, as DNA: TGTGCCAGCAGCTTACCCTCCTCCAATGAGCAGTTCTTC.